Shown below are 18 T cell receptor beta chains from a single sample sequenced in a study of blood T cell repertoires in COVID-19 (dated by TCRdb to between 2020 and 2021). Receptors were amplified or captured by the immunoSEQ multiplex PCR assay. TCRdb re-hosts the immuneACCESS table, in-frame sequences only. Its copies lack some clones; in the studies checked, an unresolved V gene accounts for under half of them, and the cause for the rest is not known. The sample profile shows fewer than 150,000 clones; 84% of them were found once. The ten largest clones take up under 4.5% of the sample. The sample comprised PBMCs or T cells enriched from blood (not recorded which). Source of these receptors: a man aged 45-60 years in a cohort exposed to, infected with or recovered from COVID-19 (not recorded which).

The chain employs TRBV15 and TRBJ2-3; 7 bases agree with TRBD2. Germline loops: CDR1 LNHNV, CDR2 YYDKDF (reference sequence). V dropped 4 bases and J dropped 2; count of bases not matched to a gene: 6. The CDR3 has 15 residues. The CDR3 DNA reads TGTGCCACCAGCACGGGGGGTCAAATCACAGATACGCAGTATTTT. Protein sequence: CATSTGGQITDTQYF.

The V and J genes are TRBV11-2 and TRBJ2-7; the D gene is possibly TRBD2 (6 bases). The length of the CDR3 is 14 residues. Per the germline V gene, CDR1 is SGHAT and CDR2 is FQNNGV. Deletions cut 6 bases from V and 3 bases from J, with 15 bases between. CDR3 residues: CASRRAGLLYEQYF. CDR3 DNA sequence: TGTGCCAGCAGGAGAGCGGGCCTCCTCTACGAGCAGTACTTC.

This chain uses TRBV5-1 with TRBJ2-5, with 11 bases fitting TRBD1. Trimming at V came to 2 bases and at J to 4 bases, leaving 7 bases not matched to a gene. The CDR3 is 16 residues long. Germline V gene sequence: CDR1 SGHRS, CDR2 YFSETQ. The CDR3 region is CASSLLGQGVGETQYF. The CDR3 DNA is TGCGCCAGCAGCTTACTGGGACAGGGGGTAGGAGAGACCCAGTACTTC. Together with reference TRBV5-1 and TRBJ2-5, the CDR3 gives the full variable domain: KAGVTQTPRYLIKTRGQQVTLSCSPISGHRSVSWYQQTPGQGLQFLFEYFSETQRNKGNFPGRFSGRQFSNSRSEMNVSTLELGDSALYLCASSLLGQGVGETQYFGPGTRLLVL.

This chain links TRBV28 with TRBJ1-2; D unclear. The germline V and J ends were trimmed by 5 bases and 3 bases, with 4 bases remaining between them. Germline V gives CDR1 MDHEN, CDR2 SYDVKM. The CDR3 contains 11 residues. The CDR3 protein is CASSPDYGYTF. The CDR3 DNA sequence: TGTGCCAGCAGTCCGGACTATGGCTACACCTTC.

V and J are TRBV12-3 or TRBV12-4 and TRBJ2-5, with 7 positions matching TRBD2. The CDR3 runs 13 residues. J gave up 3 bases and V 9 bases, and 7 bases lay outside the gene matches. The CDR3 region is CASQGGGEETQYF. The CDR3, as DNA: TGTGCCAGTCAAGGCGGGGGTGAAGAGACCCAGTACTTC.

The chain has TRBV4-2 and TRBJ2-7; D is unclear. This CDR3 has 13 amino acids. Trimming took 2 bases from V and 3 from J, leaving 8 bases between them. The V gene's germline CDR1 is LGHNA and CDR2 YNFKEQ. CDR3 sequence reads: CASSQTEFYEQYF. The CDR3 DNA is TGTGCCAGCAGCCAAACGGAGTTCTACGAGCAGTACTTC.

This clone was detected once. V is TRBV5-1 and J is TRBJ2-5; 8 bases match TRBD2. V lost 4 bases and J lost 4; bases outside the gene matches: 6. Per germline, CDR1 SGHRS and CDR2 YFSETQ. The CDR3 is 14 residues long. DNA of the CDR3: TGCGCCAGCAGCGATACTAGCGGAGTAGAGACCCAGTACTTC. It specifies CASSDTSGVETQYF.

The chain employs TRBV7-2 and TRBJ1-1; 9 bases line up with TRBD1. The germline gives CDR1 SGHTA, CDR2 FQGNSA. The CDR3 length is 14 residues. V shed 2 bases and J 8 bases; nucleotides not matched to a gene: 6. The CDR3 region is CASSLFRGQGEAFF. In DNA, the CDR3 is TGTGCCAGCAGCTTATTTCGCGGACAGGGGGAAGCTTTCTTT.

The rearrangement uses TRBV4-1 and TRBJ1-4; D is possibly TRBD1 (6 bases). The germline V and J ends were trimmed by 1 base and 4 bases, with 28 bases remaining between them. Per the germline V gene, CDR1 is MGHRA and CDR2 is YSYEKL. CDR3 size: 21 residues. This chain's CDR3 is CASSQVAVRTVARWGNEKLFF. The DNA for the CDR3 is TGCGCCAGCAGCCAAGTTGCGGTTCGGACAGTGGCTAGATGGGGTAATGAAAAACTGTTTTTT.

The gene calls are TRBV15 and TRBJ2-3, with 8 bases aligning to TRBD2. V gave up 1 base and J gave up 2 bases; unmatched junction bases: 5. The CDR3 has 16 amino acids. The germline V gene has CDR1 LNHNV and CDR2 YYDKDF (reference sequence). The CDR3 nucleotides are TGTGCCACCAGCAGAGTCAGCGGGAGCCCCACAGATACGCAGTATTTT. Translated, it gives CATSRVSGSPTDTQYF.

This clone was observed a single time. V and J are TRBV14 and TRBJ2-1, with 8 bases aligning to TRBD1. This CDR3 spans 15 amino acids. Trimming took 3 bases from V and 8 from J; bases not matched to a gene: 9. Germline V lookup: CDR1 SGHDN, CDR2 FVKESK. CDR3 DNA: TGTGCCAGCAGCCACGGGACAGGCCTCTCGGATGAGCAGTTCTTC. Translated, it gives CASSHGTGLSDEQFF. Based on the CDR3 plus reference TRBV14 and TRBJ2-1, the full variable domain is EAGVTQFPSHSVIEKGQTVTLRCDPISGHDNLYWYRRVMGKEIKFLLHFVKESKQDESGMPNNRFLAERTGGTYSTLKVQPAELEDSGVYFCASSHGTGLSDEQFFGPGTRLTVL.

The rearrangement uses TRBV10-2 and TRBJ2-1, with TRBD2 as a possible D gene (6 bases). The CDR3 runs to 17 residues. The germline V gene encodes CDR1 WSHSY and CDR2 SAAADI. V was cut by 6 bases and J by 4 bases, with 22 bases left in between. CDR3 in amino acids: CASRPLAILLLYNEQFF. The CDR3 bases are TGCGCCAGCAGGCCCCTAGCGATTCTACTCCTATACAATGAGCAGTTCTTC.

V is TRBV6-5 and J is TRBJ2-3, with a possible D match to TRBD2 (5 bases). V was pared by 2 bases and J by 2 bases, with 11 bases between. This CDR3 is 15 amino acids long. CDR1 is MNHEY, CDR2 SVGAGI, per germline. In DNA form, the CDR3 reads TGTGCCAGCAGTTACCGGGATATCACCACAGATACGCAGTATTTT. Its translation is CASSYRDITTDTQYF.

J is TRBJ2-5 and V is TRBV15; TRBD1 might be the D (5 bases). V gave up 5 bases and J gave up 3 bases, with 7 bases separating them. This CDR3 contains 12 residues. The germline V gene encodes CDR1 LNHNV and CDR2 YYDKDF (reference sequence). The CDR3 loop reads CATSRQKETQYF. In DNA form, the CDR3 reads TGTGCCACCAGCCGACAGAAAGAGACCCAGTACTTC.

The chain employs TRBV16 and TRBJ1-5; 8 nucleotides align to TRBD1. This CDR3 spans 15 amino acids. The germline V gene has CDR1 KGHSY and CDR2 FQNENV. The junction had 7 bases not matched to a gene; V was cut back by 4 bases and J by 5 bases. The CDR3 DNA reads as TGTGCCAGCAGCCCCGACAGGGGTGGCGATCAGCCCCAGCATTTT. It encodes CASSPDRGGDQPQHF.

The chain recombines TRBV6-5 with TRBJ2-3; maybe TRBD2 (7 bases). CDR1 and CDR2 (germline): MNHEY, SVGAGI. CDR3 length: 15 amino acids. Trimming took 8 bases from V and 1 from J, leaving 16 bases between them. CDR3 protein: CASHPGEGRTDTQYF. CDR3 bases: TGTGCCAGCCACCCAGGGGAGGGTCGCACAGATACGCAGTATTTT.

The rearrangement joins TRBV19 to TRBJ2-7, with a possible D match to TRBD2 (7 bases). CDR3 size: 15 residues. V was cut by 5 bases and J by 4 bases, with 18 bases left in between. The germline V gene has CDR1 LNHDA and CDR2 SQIVND (reference sequence). CDR3 residues: CASSPTQGGGYEQYF. The CDR3 nucleotides are TGTGCCAGTAGTCCCACTCAGGGAGGGGGTTACGAGCAGTACTTC.

This clone has just a few counts. The V and J genes are TRBV2 and TRBJ1-1; D possibly corresponds to TRBD1 (5 bases). V lost 1 base and J lost 4, with 13 bases in between. This CDR3 is built from 15 residues. Germline CDR1 SNHLY, CDR2 FYNNEI. The CDR3, as DNA: TGTGCCAGCAGTGAAGACGCAGGGATGAGCACTGAAGCTTTCTTT. This codes for CASSEDAGMSTEAFF.